The rows below give T cell receptor beta chains drawn from one sample of a study of beta chain features in type 1 diabetes. Profiled with immunoSEQ multiplex PCR; TCRdb holds only in-frame clones, not every one. The data contain a few hundred thousand clones, 9.6% of them singletons. The source material was naive CD4+ T cells from blood. These receptors originate from a woman aged 18-29 years in good health. CDR3s include the opening cysteine and the closing phenylalanine or tryptophan. Only some rows state a clone size, as once, few, many or a class for expanded clones.

>TRBV2|few|TRBJ1-5
CASSEFRVGSNQPQHF
>TRBV5-1|few|TRBJ1-5
CASSPGEYSNQPQHF
>TRBV2|few|TRBJ1-5
CASSEEQGSQPQHF
>TRBV19|-|TRBJ2-7
CASSLQGRTEQYF
>TRBV2|-|TRBJ1-1
CASSEEVNTEAFF
>TRBV5-1|-|TRBJ1-1
CASSLRTVSGGNTEAFF
>TRBV30|-|TRBJ1-1
CAWSVGQGRSEAFF
>TRBV5-4|-|TRBJ2-1
CASSPGTQRNEQFF
>TRBV29-1|-|TRBJ2-3
CSAVGQVAGDTQYF
>TRBV7-2|-|TRBJ2-5
CASSLGLAGGRETQYF
>TRBV28|-|TRBJ1-2
CASSGDGAGWRYGYTF
>TRBV2|few|TRBJ2-3
CASRYLGLAGGPDTQYF
>TRBV9|few|TRBJ2-3
CASSVLDTQYF
>TRBV27|few|TRBJ1-1
CASGEQGMGAFF
>TRBV29-1|-|TRBJ2-5
CSVGGLAGEVSQTQYF
>TRBV2|few|TRBJ2-7
CASSAGSHEQYF
>TRBV7-9|few|TRBJ1-2
CATRTGQGYGYTF
>TRBV6-1|-|TRBJ2-5
CASSPWRDQETQYF
>TRBV30|few|TRBJ2-5
CAWSPLAGGRETQYF
>TRBV11-2|-|TRBJ2-6
CASSFWEGLGANVLTF
>TRBV19|-|TRBJ1-2
CASRRDRANYGYTF
>TRBV27|-|TRBJ2-1
CASSLGVAGVNEQFF
>TRBV27|-|TRBJ1-4
CASSRGRDRGKEKLFF
>TRBV11-2|few|TRBJ2-5
CASSSRRGETQYF
>TRBV5-4|few|TRBJ2-7
CASSLDTGSHEQYF
>TRBV6-1|-|TRBJ2-5
CASSDWREETQYF
>TRBV15|-|TRBJ1-1
CATSSQGRTEAFF
>TRBV6-6|-|TRBJ2-7
CASSPPRDSLSYEQYF
>TRBV9|-|TRBJ1-2
CASSVEQGGAYGYTF
>TRBV11-2|few|TRBJ2-1
CASSKQGNTYNEQFF
>TRBV5-1|-|TRBJ1-2
CASTSSSGGYGYTF
>TRBV5-4|few|TRBJ2-3
CASSSTSGSTDTQYF
>TRBV6-1|-|TRBJ2-5
CASSEASGILLETQYF
>TRBV7-9|few|TRBJ1-4
CASSTGTGREKLFF
>TRBV7-8|few|TRBJ1-1
CASSQHRRRSTEAFF
>TRBV6-6|many|TRBJ2-3
CASKGVPDTQYF
>TRBV25-1|-|TRBJ1-1
CASSDLSGEAFF
>TRBV27|-|TRBJ2-3
CASSFLPVTDTQYF
>TRBV6-1|-|TRBJ2-7
CASSRLAGAYEQYF
>TRBV11-3|-|TRBJ2-3
CASSLAGSTDTQYF
>TRBV5-4|-|TRBJ1-4
CASSYSIATNEKLFF
>TRBV30|few|TRBJ1-2
CAWGQGQRGYTF
>TRBV6-5|once|TRBJ2-7
CASSFIAGNYEQYF
>TRBV19|few|TRBJ1-2
CASSSRTDGYGYTF
>TRBV5-6|few|TRBJ2-1
CASSLAGAVYNEQFF
>TRBV15|few|TRBJ1-5
CATSSPGQEGDQPQHF
>TRBV11-2|few|TRBJ2-2
CASSLGTSPSGELFF
>TRBV5-1|few|TRBJ1-2
CASSLGTNYGYTF
>TRBV7-7|few|TRBJ2-1
CASSTSSASNEQFF
>TRBV2|-|TRBJ1-5
CASSDLSGGNQPQHF
>TRBV19|few|TRBJ2-5
CASTTAGGGETQYF
>TRBV5-1|-|TRBJ2-1
CASRYNAGEYNEQFF
>TRBV5-1|-|TRBJ1-5
CASRLGTSSNQPQHF
>TRBV11-2|few|TRBJ2-7
CASSRPGAGFFYEQYF